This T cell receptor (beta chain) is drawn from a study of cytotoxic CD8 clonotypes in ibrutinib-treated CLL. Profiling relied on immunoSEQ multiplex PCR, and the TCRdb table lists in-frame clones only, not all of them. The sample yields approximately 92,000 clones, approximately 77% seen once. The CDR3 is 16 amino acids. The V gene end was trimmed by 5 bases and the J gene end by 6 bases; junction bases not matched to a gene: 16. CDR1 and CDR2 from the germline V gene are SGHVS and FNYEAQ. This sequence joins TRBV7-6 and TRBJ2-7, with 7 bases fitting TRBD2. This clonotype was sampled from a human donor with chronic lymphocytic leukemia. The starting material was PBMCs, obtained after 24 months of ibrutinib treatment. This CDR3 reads CASSRDYSTPWAEQYF. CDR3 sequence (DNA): TGTGCCAGCAGCCGGGACTACTCGACCCCGTGGGCCGAGCAGTACTTC.